This T cell receptor beta chain was identified during a study of regulatory T cells in long-lasting Graves disease. This CDR3 contains 17 residues. Germline loops: CDR1 SGHRS, CDR2 YFSETQ. The V and J ends lost 8 bases and 4 bases respectively, with 27 bases between them. This clonotype was picked up many times. Its antigen is undetermined. Construction of the TCR beta libraries employed iRepertoire HTBI primers in conjunction with Arm-PCR of CDR3 regions. TCRdb ran MiXCR on the multiplex PCR reads and lists one entry per CDR3 protein. The sample shows about 470,000 distinct CDR3 sequences, 20% to 25% of them seen only once. Findings and limits, study-wide: Newly diagnosed patients shared about a thousand public clonotypes; persistent patients shared a few thousand.

Regarding time point: persistent/refractory GD, antithyroid drugs over 5 years with positive TRAb. Extracted RNA from PBMCs served as the source of the TCR library. This TCR was sampled from a female donor with Graves disease. The genes are TRBV5-1 and TRBJ1-1, with D tentatively TRBD1 (6 bases). Sequenced material: peripheral blood mononuclear cells (PBMCs), taken when the disease was refractory, from a patient treated with antithyroid drugs. CDR3 residues: CARGGKPGHPGGTEAFF. The CDR3 DNA is TGCGCCAGAGGCGGCAAACCGGGACACCCAGGAGGCACTGAAGCTTTCTTT.